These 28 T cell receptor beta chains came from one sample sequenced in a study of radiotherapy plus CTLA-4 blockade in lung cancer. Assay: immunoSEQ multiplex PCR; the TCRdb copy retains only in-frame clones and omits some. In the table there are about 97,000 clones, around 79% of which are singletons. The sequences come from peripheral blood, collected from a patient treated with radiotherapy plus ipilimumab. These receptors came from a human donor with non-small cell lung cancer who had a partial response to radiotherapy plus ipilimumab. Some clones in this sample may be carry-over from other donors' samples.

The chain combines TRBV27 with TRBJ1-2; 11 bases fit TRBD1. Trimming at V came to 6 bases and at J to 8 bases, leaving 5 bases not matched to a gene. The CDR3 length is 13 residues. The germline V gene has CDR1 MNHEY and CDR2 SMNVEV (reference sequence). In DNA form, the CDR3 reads TGTGCCAGCAGCCCCGGACAGGGGGCGGGCTACACCTTC. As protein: CASSPGQGAGYTF.

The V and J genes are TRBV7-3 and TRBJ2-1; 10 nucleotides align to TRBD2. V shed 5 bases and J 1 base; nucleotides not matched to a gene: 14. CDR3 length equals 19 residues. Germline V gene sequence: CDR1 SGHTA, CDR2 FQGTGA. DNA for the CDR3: TGTGCCAGCAGCCAGCGGGGGGCTAGCGGGAGTTTGTCCTACAATGAGCAGTTCTTC. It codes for CASSQRGASGSLSYNEQFF.

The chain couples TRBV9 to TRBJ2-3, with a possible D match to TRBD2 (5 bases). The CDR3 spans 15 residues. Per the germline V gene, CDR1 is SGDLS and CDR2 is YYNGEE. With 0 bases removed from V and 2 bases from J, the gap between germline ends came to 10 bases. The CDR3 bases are TGTGCCAGCAGCGTAGGCGGACTGTACACAGATACGCAGTATTTT. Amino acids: CASSVGGLYTDTQYF.

CDR3: CASSQDTGLNTIYF. For the CDR3, the DNA is TGTGCCAGCAGCCAAGATACAGGGTTAAACACCATATATTTT. The chain links TRBV4-2 to TRBJ1-3; a weak D match, TRBD1 (6 bases). CDR3 length equals 14 residues. Germline V gene data show CDR1 as LGHNA and CDR2 as YNFKEQ. Trimming removed 0 bases from V and 6 bases from J, with 9 bases in between.

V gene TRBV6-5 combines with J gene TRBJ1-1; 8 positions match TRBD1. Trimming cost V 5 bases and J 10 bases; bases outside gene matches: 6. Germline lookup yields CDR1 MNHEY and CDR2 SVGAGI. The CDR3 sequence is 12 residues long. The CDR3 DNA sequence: TGTGCCAGCAGTCGTGGGACAGGCATAGCTTTCTTT. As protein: CASSRGTGIAFF.

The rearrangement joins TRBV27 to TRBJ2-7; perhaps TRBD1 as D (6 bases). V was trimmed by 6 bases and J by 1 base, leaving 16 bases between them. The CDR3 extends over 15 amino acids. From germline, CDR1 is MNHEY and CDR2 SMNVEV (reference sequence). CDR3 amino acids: CASRQQRGGSYEQYF. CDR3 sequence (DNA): TGTGCCAGCAGACAACAAAGAGGGGGTTCCTACGAGCAGTACTTC.

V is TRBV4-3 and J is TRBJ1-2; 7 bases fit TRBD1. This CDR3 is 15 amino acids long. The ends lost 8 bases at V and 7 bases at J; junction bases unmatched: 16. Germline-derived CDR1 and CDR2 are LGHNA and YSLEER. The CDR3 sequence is CASRPRWQGQSGYTF. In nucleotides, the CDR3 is TGCGCCAGCCGCCCTAGGTGGCAGGGACAGAGTGGCTACACCTTC.

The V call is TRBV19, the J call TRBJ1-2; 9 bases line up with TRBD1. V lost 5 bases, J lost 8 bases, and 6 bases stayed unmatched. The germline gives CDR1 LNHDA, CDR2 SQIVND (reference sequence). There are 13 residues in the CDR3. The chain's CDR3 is CASSLGQGQGYTF. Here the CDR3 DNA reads TGTGCCAGTAGTCTCGGACAGGGGCAAGGCTACACCTTC.

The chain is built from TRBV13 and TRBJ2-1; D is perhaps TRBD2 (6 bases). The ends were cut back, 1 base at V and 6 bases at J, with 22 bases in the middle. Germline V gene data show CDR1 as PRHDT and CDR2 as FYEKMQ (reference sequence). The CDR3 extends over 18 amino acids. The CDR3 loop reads CASSLAPRGRWPINEQFF. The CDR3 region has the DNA TGTGCCAGCAGCTTAGCTCCCCGGGGGAGATGGCCTATCAATGAGCAGTTCTTC.

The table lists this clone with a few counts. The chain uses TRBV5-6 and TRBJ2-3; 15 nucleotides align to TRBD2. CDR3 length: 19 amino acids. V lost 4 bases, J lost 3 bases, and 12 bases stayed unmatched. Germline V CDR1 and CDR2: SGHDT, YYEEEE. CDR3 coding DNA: TGTGCCAGCAGCGCTGGACTAGCGGGAGGGTTCCACACGACAGATACGCAGTATTTT. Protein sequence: CASSAGLAGGFHTTDTQYF.

Written as DNA, the CDR3 is TGTGCCAGCAGTTACTCCAGAGACACGGGGGGCTACACCTTC. Translating gives CASSYSRDTGGYTF. The rearrangement uses TRBV6-5 and TRBJ1-2; D gene uncertain. This CDR3 is 14 amino acids long. The V end was cut by 0 bases, the J end by 8 bases, with 13 bases between. CDR1 is MNHEY and CDR2 is SVGAGI in the germline V gene.

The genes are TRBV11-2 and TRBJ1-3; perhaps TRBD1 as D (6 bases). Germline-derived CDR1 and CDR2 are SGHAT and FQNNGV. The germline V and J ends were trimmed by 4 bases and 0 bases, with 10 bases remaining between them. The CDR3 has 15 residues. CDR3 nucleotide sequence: TGTGCCAGCAGCTCCGGGACACTCTCTGGAAACACCATATATTTT. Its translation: CASSSGTLSGNTIYF.

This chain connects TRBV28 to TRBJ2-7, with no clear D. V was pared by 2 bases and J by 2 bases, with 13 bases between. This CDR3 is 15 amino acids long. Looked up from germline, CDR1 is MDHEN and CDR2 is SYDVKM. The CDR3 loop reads CASSLRHTTTYEQYF. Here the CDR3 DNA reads TGTGCCAGCAGTTTAAGGCATACCACTACCTACGAGCAGTACTTC.

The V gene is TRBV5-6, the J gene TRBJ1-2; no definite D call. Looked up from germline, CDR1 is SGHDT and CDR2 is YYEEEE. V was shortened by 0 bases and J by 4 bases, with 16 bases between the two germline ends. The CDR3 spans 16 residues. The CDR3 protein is CASSLEDRGLGYGYTF. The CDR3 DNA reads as TGTGCCAGCAGCTTGGAGGACCGAGGACTGGGCTATGGCTACACCTTC. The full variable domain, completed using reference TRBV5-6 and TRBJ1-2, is DAGVTQSPTHLIKTRGQQVTLRCSPKSGHDTVSWYQQALGQGPQFIFQYYEEEERQRGNFPDRFSGHQFPNYSSELNVNALLLGDSALYLCASSLEDRGLGYGYTFGSGTRLTVV.

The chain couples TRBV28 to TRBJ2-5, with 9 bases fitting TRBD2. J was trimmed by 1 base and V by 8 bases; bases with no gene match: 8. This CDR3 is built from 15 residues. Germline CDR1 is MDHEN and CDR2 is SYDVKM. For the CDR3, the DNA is TGTGCCAGCTACTTGCGGGGGGGCCCCCAAGAGACCCAGTACTTC. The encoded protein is CASYLRGGPQETQYF.

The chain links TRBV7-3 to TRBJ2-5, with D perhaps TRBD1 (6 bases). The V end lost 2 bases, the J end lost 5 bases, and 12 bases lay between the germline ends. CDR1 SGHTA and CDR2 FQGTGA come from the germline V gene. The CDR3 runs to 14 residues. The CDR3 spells CASSLSGAGETQYF. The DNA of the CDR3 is TGTGCCAGCAGCTTATCAGGGGCTGGGGAGACCCAGTACTTC.

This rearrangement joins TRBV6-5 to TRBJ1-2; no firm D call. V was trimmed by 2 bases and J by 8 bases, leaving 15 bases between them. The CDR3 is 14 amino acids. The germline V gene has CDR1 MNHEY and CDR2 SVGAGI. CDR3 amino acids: CASSYVGGRGGYTF. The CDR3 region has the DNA TGTGCCAGCAGTTACGTTGGAGGCCGAGGGGGCTACACCTTC.

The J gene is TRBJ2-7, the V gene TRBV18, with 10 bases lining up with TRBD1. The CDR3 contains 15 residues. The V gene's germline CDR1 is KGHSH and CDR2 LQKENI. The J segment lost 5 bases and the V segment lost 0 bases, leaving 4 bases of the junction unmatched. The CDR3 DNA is TGTGCCAGCTCACCACCCGGGACAGGGGTGGACGAGCAGTACTTC. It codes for CASSPPGTGVDEQYF.

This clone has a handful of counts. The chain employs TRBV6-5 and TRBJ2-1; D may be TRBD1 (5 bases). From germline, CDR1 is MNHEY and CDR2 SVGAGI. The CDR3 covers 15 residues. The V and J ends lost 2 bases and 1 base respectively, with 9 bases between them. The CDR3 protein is CASSYRTPSYNEQFF. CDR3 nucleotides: TGTGCCAGCAGTTACCGGACACCTTCCTACAATGAGCAGTTCTTC.

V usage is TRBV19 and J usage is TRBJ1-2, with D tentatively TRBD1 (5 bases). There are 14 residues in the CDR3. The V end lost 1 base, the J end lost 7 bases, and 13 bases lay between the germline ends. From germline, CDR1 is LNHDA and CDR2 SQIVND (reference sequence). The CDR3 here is CASSIVTRVGGYTF. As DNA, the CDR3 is TGTGCCAGTAGTATAGTCACCAGGGTCGGTGGCTACACCTTC. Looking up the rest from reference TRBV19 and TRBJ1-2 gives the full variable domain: DGGITQSPKYLFRKEGQNVTLSCEQNLNHDAMYWYRQDPGQGLRLIYYSQIVNDFQKGDIAEGYSVSREKKESFPLTVTSAQKNPTAFYLCASSIVTRVGGYTFGSGTRLTVV.

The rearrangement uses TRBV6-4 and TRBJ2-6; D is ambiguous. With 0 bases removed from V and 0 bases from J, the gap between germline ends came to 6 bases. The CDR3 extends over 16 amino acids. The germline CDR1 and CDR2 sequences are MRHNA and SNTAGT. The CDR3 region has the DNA TGTGCCAGCAGTGACTCTGAGGACTCTGGGGCCAACGTCCTGACTTTC. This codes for CASSDSEDSGANVLTF.

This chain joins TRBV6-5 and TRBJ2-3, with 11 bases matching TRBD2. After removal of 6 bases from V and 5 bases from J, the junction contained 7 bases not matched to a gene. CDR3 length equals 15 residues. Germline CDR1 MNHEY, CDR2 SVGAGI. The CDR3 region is CASRWILAGEDTQYF. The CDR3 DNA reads TGTGCCAGCAGATGGATACTAGCGGGGGAAGATACGCAGTATTTT.

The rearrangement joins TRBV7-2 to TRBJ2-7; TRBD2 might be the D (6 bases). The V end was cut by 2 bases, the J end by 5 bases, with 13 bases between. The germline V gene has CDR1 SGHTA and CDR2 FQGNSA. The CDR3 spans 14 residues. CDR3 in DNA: TGTGCCAGCAGCTTAAGTAAAGGGAGGAACGAGCAGTACTTC. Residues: CASSLSKGRNEQYF.

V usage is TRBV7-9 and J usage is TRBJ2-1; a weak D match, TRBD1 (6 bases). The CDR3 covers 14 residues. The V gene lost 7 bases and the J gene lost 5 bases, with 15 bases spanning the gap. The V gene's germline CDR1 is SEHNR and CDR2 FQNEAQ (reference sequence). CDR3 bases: TGTGCCAGCAACCCGGTAGGGGGAGACAATGAGCAGTTCTTC. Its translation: CASNPVGGDNEQFF.

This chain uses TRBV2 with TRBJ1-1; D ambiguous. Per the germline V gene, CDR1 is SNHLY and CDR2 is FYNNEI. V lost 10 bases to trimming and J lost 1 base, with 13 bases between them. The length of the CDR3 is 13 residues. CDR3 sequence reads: CATEASPNTEAFF. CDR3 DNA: TGTGCCACCGAGGCCAGTCCGAACACTGAAGCTTTCTTT.

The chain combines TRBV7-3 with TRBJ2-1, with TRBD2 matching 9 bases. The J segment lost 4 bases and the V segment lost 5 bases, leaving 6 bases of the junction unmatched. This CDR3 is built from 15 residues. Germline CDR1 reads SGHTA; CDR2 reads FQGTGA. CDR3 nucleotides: TGTGCCAGCAGCCCCCGACTAGCGGTATACAATGAGCAGTTCTTC. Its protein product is CASSPRLAVYNEQFF.

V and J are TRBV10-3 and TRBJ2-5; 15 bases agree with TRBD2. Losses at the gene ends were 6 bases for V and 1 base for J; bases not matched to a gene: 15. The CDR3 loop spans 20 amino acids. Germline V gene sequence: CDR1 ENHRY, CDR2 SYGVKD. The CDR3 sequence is CAISLIGTSGRRTPQETQYF. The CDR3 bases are TGTGCCATCAGCCTGATCGGGACTAGCGGGAGGAGGACGCCCCAAGAGACCCAGTACTTC.

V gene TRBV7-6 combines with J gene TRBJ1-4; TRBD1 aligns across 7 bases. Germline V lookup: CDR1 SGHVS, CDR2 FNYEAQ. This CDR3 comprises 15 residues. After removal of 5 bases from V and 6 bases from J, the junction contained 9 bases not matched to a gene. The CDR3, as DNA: TGTGCCAGCAGCCCGGCCGACAGGGTGGATGAAAAACTGTTTTTT. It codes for CASSPADRVDEKLFF.